This TCR beta chain was found in a study of T cell clonality in common variable immunodeficiency. This clone was found many times. Its cognate antigen is unknown. Replacement immunoglobulin had been given to every CVID subject for at least one year. Libraries were prepared by immunoSEQ multiplex PCR; TCRdb keeps only in-frame clonotypes and omits some of them. There are tens of thousands of clones in the sample, none observed a single time. Notes on the study in general: Fewer deletions and N-nucleotide insertions were reportedly seen in common variable immunodeficiency TCR beta sequences. Shared TCRbeta clones were fewer between CVID subjects than controls.

The TCR was taken from a human donor with common variable immunodeficiency. Sequencing input: peripheral blood mononuclear cells.

The covered CDR3 bases are TGTGCCAGCTCACCGACAGGGGAGAAG. Translation gives CASSPTGEK. The full CDR3 is CASSPTGEKAFF. The rearrangement links TRBV18 to TRBJ1-1; 8 bases align to TRBD1. The read ends 3 residues before the CDR3 terminus; that terminus is restored from the germline J gene. CDR1 is KGHSH and CDR2 is LQKENI in the germline V gene. This CDR3 has 12 amino acids.